Sequencing of this T cell receptor beta chain was carried out in a study of cytomegalovirus exposure and HLA in healthy donors. The PCR was carried out with 60 Vbeta primers and 13 Jbeta primers. Clones were read by immunoSEQ multiplex PCR, and TCRdb kept only the in-frame ones, dropping some. The data contain over 200,000 clones, more than 70% of them singletons. This TCR was recovered from a human donor in good health. Sequencing was done on a sample of PBMCs.

The CDR3 bases are TGTGCCAGCAGCCCAGGACAGATGAACACTGAAGCTTTCTTT. Its protein product is CASSPGQMNTEAFF. V gene TRBV7-9 combines with J gene TRBJ1-1; D is perhaps TRBD1 (6 bases). V lost 5 bases, J lost 0 bases, and 10 bases lay in between. The CDR3 loop spans 14 amino acids. The germline V gene has CDR1 SEHNR and CDR2 FQNEAQ (reference sequence).